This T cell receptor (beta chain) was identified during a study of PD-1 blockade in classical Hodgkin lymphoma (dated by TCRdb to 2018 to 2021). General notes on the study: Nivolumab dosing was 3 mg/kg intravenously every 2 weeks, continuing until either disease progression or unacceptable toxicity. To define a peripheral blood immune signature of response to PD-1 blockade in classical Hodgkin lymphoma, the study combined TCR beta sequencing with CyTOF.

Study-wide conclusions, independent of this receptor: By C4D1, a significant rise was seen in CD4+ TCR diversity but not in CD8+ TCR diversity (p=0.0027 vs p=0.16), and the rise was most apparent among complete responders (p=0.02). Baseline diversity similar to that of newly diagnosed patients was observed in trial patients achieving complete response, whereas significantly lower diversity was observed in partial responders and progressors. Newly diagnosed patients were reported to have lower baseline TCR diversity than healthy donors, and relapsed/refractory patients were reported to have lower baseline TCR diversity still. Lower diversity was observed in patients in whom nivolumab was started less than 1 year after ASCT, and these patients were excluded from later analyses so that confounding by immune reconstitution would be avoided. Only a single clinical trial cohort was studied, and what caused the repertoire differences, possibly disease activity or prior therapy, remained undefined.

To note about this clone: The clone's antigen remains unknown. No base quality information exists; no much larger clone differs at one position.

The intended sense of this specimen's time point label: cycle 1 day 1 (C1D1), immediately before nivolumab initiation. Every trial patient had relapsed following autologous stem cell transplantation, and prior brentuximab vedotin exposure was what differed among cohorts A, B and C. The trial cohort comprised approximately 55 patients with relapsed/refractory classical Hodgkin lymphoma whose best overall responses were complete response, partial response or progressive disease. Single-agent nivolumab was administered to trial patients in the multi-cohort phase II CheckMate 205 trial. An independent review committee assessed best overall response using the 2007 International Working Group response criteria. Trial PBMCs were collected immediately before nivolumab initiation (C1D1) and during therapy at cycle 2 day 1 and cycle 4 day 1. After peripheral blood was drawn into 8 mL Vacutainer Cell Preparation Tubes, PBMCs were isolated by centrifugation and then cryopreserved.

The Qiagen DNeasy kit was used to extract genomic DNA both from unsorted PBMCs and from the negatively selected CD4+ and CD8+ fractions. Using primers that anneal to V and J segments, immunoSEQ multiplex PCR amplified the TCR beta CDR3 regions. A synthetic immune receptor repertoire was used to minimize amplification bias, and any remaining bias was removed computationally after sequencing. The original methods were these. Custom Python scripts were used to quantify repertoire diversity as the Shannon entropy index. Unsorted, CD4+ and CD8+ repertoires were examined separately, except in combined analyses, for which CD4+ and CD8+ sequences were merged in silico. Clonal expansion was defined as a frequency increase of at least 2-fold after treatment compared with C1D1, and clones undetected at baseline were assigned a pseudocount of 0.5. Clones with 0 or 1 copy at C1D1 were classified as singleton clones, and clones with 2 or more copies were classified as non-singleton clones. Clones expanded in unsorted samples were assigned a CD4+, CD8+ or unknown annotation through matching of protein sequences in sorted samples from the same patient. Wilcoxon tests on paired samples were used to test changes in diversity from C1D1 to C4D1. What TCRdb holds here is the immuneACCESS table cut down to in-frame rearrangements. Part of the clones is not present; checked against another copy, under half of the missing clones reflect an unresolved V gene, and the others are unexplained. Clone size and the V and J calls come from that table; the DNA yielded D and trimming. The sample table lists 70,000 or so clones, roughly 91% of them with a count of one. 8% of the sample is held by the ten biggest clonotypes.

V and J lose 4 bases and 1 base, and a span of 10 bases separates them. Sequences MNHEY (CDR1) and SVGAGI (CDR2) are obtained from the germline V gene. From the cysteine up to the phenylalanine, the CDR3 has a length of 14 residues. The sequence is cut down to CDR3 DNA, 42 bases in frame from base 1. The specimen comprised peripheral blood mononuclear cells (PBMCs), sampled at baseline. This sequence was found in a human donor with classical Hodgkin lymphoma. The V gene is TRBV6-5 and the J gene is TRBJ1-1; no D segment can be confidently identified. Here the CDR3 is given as CASSFGRWNTEAFF. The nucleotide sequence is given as TGTGCCAGCAGTTTCGGAAGATGGAACACTGAAGCTTTCTTT.